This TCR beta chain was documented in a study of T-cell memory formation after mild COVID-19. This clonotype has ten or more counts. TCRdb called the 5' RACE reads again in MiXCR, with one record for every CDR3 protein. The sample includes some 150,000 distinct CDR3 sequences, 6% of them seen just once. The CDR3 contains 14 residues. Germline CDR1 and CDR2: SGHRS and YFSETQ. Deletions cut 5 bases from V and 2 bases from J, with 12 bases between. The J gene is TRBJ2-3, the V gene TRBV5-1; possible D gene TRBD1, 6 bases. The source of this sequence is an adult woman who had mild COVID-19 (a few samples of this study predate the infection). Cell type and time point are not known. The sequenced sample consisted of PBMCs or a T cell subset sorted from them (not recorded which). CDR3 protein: CASRWAGDTDTQYF. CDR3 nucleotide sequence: TGCGCCAGCAGGTGGGCAGGGGACACAGATACGCAGTATTTT.